The rows below give T cell receptor beta chains drawn from one sample of a study of blood T cell dynamics during melanoma immunotherapy. Profiling relied on immunoSEQ multiplex PCR, and the TCRdb table lists in-frame clones only, not all of them. Among fewer than 15,000 clones listed, around 90% were seen once. Specimen: effector memory CD8+ T cells from blood, collected from a patient treated with checkpoint blockade. These receptors were collected from a human donor with melanoma. CDR3s leave out the opening cysteine and the closing phenylalanine or tryptophan.

>TRBJ1-1|TRBV5-4
ASSSPFGGEAF
>TRBJ2-1|TRBV13
ASSSRTSDNEQF
>TRBJ1-6|TRBV27
ASRDRSGSPLH
>TRBJ2-3|TRBV19
ASSPGTLASTDTQY
>TRBJ2-3|TRBV4-3
ASSQVVQGVSTDTQY
>TRBJ1-5|TRBV6-6
ASSYGSNQPQH
>TRBJ1-1|TRBV9
ASSLSEDRNTEAF
>TRBJ2-7|TRBV30
AWNFGQGYEQY
>TRBJ1-5|TRBV16
ASSQWERGSNQPQH
>TRBJ2-7|TRBV6-5
ASSPRDRTYEQY
>TRBJ1-2|TRBV19
ASRVGETGYT
>TRBJ1-2|TRBV19
ASTITGDFLYGYT
>TRBJ1-5|TRBV6-5
ASSLGLNSNQPQH
>TRBJ1-5|TRBV27
ASSLDSNQPQH
>TRBJ2-5|TRBV9
ASTTTGGVETQY
>TRBJ2-5|TRBV7-9
ASSFSETQY
>TRBJ2-7|TRBV2
ASSENFYEQY
>TRBJ1-2|TRBV6-5
ASSYGAANYGYT
>TRBJ1-5|TRBV28
ASSSTQAYSNQPQH
>TRBJ1-3|TRBV19
ASSLTAGAGNTIY
>TRBJ2-7|TRBV29-1
SVESKENYEQY
>TRBJ1-2|TRBV20-1
SAPGRYGYT